The present entry profiles one TCR beta chain with its context. The antigen is unknown. The sample originates from a study of cytomegalovirus exposure and HLA in healthy donors. Whole-study findings and limits: Association of a missense DCLRE1C variant with TCR beta V- and J-gene trimming was reported in a later analysis. Immune exposure data for these donors was limited to CMV serostatus.

In the PCR, 60 Vbeta and 13 Jbeta primers were used. Profiling relied on immunoSEQ multiplex PCR, and the TCRdb table lists in-frame clones only, not all of them. Here the sample spans about 190,000 clones, around three quarters being singletons. Sample: PBMCs. The receptor comes from a woman under 30 in good health and CMV-seronegative.

The CDR3 reads CASSFGTSGSGEQYF. Here the CDR3 DNA reads TGTGCCAGCAGCTTCGGGACTAGCGGGAGTGGCGAGCAGTACTTC. V and J are TRBV11-1 and TRBJ2-7; 14 bases agree with TRBD2. CDR1 is SGHAT, CDR2 FQDESV, per germline (reference sequence). V lost 3 bases to trimming and J lost 6 bases; unmatched junction nucleotides: 4. This CDR3 is 15 amino acids long. Together with reference TRBV11-1 and TRBJ2-7, the CDR3 gives the full variable domain: EAEVAQSPRYKITEKSQAVAFWCDPISGHATLYWYRQILGQGPELLVQFQDESVVDDSQLPKDRFSAERLKGVDSTLKIQPAELGDSAMYLCASSFGTSGSGEQYFGPGTRLTVT.